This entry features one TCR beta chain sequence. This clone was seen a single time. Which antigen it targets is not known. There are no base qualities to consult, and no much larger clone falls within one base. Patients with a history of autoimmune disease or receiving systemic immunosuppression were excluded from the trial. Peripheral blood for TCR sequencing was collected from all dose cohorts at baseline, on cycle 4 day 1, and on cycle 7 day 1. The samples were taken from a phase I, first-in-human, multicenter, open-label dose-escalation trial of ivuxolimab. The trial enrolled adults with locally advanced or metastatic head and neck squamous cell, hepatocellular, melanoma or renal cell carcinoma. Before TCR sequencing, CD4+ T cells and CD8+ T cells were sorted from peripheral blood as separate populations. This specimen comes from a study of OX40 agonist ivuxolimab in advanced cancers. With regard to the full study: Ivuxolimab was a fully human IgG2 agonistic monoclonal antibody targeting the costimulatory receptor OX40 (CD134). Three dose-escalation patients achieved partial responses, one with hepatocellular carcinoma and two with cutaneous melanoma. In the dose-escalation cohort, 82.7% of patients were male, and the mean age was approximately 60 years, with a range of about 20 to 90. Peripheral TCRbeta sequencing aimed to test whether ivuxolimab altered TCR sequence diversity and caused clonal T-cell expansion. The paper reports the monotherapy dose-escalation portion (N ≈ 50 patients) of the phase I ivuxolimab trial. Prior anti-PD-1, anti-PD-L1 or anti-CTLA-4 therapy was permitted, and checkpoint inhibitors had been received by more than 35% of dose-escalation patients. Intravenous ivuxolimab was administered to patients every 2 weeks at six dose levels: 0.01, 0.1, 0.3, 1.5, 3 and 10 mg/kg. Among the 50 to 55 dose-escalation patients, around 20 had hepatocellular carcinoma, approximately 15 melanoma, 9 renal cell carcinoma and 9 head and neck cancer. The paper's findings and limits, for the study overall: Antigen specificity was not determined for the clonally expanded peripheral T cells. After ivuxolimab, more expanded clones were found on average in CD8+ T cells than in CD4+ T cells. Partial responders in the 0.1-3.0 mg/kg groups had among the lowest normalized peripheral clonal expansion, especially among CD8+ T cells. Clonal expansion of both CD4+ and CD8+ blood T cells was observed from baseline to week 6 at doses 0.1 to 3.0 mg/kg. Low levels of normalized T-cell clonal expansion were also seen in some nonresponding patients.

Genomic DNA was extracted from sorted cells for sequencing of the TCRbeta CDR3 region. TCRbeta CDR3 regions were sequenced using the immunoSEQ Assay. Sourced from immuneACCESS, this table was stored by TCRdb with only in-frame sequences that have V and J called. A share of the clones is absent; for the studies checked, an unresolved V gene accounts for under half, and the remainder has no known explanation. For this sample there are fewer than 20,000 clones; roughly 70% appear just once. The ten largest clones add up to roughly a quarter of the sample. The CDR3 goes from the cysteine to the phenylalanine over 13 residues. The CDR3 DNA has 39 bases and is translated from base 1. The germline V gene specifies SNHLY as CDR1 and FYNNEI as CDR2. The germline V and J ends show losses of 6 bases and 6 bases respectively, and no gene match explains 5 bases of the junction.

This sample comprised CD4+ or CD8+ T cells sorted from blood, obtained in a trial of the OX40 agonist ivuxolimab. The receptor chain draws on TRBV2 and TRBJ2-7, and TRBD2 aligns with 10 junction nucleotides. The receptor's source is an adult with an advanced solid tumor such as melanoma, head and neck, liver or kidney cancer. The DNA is TGTGCCAGCAGGGAGCGGGGGGGCCTCGAGCAGTACTTC. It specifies CASRERGGLEQYF.